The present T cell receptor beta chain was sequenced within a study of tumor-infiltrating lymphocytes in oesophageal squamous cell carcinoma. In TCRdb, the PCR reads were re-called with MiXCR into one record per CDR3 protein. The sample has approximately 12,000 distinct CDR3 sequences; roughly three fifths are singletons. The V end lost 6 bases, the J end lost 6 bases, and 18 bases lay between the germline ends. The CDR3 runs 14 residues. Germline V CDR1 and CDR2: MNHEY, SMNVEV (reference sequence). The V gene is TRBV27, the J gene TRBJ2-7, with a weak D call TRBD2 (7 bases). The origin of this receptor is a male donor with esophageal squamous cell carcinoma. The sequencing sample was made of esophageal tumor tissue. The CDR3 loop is CASSPRGGAGEQYF. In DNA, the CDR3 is TGTGCCAGCAGCCCTCGTGGGGGGGCGGGCGAGCAGTACTTC.